The 20 T cell receptor beta chains given below trace back to one sample, sequenced in a study of cytomegalovirus exposure and HLA in healthy donors. 60 Vbeta and 13 Jbeta primers were used in PCR. Clones were read by immunoSEQ multiplex PCR, and TCRdb kept only the in-frame ones, dropping some. The sample has roughly 99,000 clones; roughly 73% are singletons. The sequenced material came from PBMCs. These TCRs come from a man between 25 and 39 years old in good health and CMV-seronegative.

The rearrangement joins TRBV6-1 to TRBJ1-5; TRBD1 agrees at 7 bases. V dropped 8 bases and J dropped 0; count of bases not matched to a gene: 1. CDR1 and CDR2 from the germline V gene are MNHNS and SASEGT. CDR3 length: 13 residues. The CDR3 region has the DNA TGTGCCAGCGGGACAGATAGCAATCAGCCCCAGCATTTT. The encoded protein is CASGTDSNQPQHF.

The chain links TRBV29-1 to TRBJ2-3; 9 bases map to TRBD2. The CDR3 has 17 amino acids. After removal of 6 bases from V and 2 bases from J, the junction contained 15 bases not matched to a gene. Germline CDR1 SQVTM, CDR2 ANQGSEA. The DNA of the CDR3 is TGCAGCGTCAACCCGTTTATGACTAGCGGAAACACAGATACGCAGTATTTT. Encoded protein: CSVNPFMTSGNTDTQYF.

This chain connects TRBV30 to TRBJ2-7; TRBD1 matches at 7 bases. V trimming: 4 bases; J trimming: 1 base; junction bases outside the gene matches: 7. The CDR3 is made up of 14 amino acids. Germline CDR1 and CDR2: GTSNPN and SVGIG (reference sequence). CDR3 amino acids: CAWKGQPSSYEQYF. CDR3 coding DNA: TGTGCCTGGAAGGGACAGCCCTCTTCCTACGAGCAGTACTTC.

This chain links TRBV18 with TRBJ1-5; the D is unclear. The CDR3 runs 14 residues. Germline CDR1 reads KGHSH; CDR2 reads LQKENI. Trimming removed 4 bases at V and 6 bases at J, with 13 bases between. The CDR3 is CASSLGREGQPQHF. The CDR3 DNA follows: TGTGCCAGCTCACTCGGCCGAGAGGGTCAGCCCCAGCATTTT.

V and J are TRBV29-1 and TRBJ2-5, with TRBD2 as a possible D gene (6 bases). The CDR3 runs 13 residues. Germline loops: CDR1 SQVTM, CDR2 ANQGSEA. The V and J ends lost 7 bases and 1 base respectively, with 13 bases between them. The CDR3 DNA sequence: TGCAGCGCTGGGAGCGGGTTCCAAGAGACCCAGTACTTC. Translation gives CSAGSGFQETQYF.

The V call is TRBV30, the J call TRBJ2-5, with 11 bases that match TRBD2. The end of the DNA is better explained by TRBJ2-7, so the J call may be wrong. Germline loops: CDR1 GTSNPN, CDR2 SVGIG (reference sequence). The CDR3 sequence is 13 residues long. In nucleotides, the CDR3 is TGTGCCTGGAGCCGGCTAGCGGGAGGCGAGCAGTACTTC. Its translation is CAWSRLAGGEQYF.

This clone has a handful of counts. This chain uses TRBV10-1 with TRBJ2-1; 9 bases are shared with TRBD1. V lost 2 bases to trimming and J lost 2 bases; unmatched junction nucleotides: 4. Germline CDR1 and CDR2: WNHNN and SYGVQD (reference sequence). CDR3 size: 16 residues. The CDR3 nucleotides are TGCGCCAGCAGTGAGGCAGGGACAGGGACCTACAATGAGCAGTTCTTC. As protein: CASSEAGTGTYNEQFF.

The sample holds a few counts of this clone. This rearrangement joins TRBV4-1 to TRBJ1-4; perhaps TRBD1 as D (5 bases). V lost 4 bases, J lost 4 bases, and 10 bases lay in between. The CDR3 runs 14 residues. Germline V CDR1 and CDR2: MGHRA, YSYEKL. CDR3 region: CASSLGARNEKLFF. The CDR3 bases are TGCGCCAGCAGCCTAGGGGCCCGTAATGAAAAACTGTTTTTT.

The chain has TRBV5-1 and TRBJ1-3; D is uncertain. The V gene lost 0 bases and the J gene lost 0 bases, with 7 bases spanning the gap. CDR1 and CDR2 from the germline V gene are SGHRS and YFSETQ. This CDR3 comprises 15 residues. In nucleotides, the CDR3 is TGCGCCAGCAGCTTGGGATTTAGCTCTGGAAACACCATATATTTT. The encoded protein is CASSLGFSSGNTIYF. The whole variable domain, remainder taken from reference TRBV5-1 and TRBJ1-3, is KAGVTQTPRYLIKTRGQQVTLSCSPISGHRSVSWYQQTPGQGLQFLFEYFSETQRNKGNFPGRFSGRQFSNSRSEMNVSTLELGDSALYLCASSLGFSSGNTIYFGEGSWLTVV.

The gene calls are TRBV19 and TRBJ2-7; 7 bases align to TRBD2. The CDR3 is 15 residues long. Germline CDR1 is LNHDA and CDR2 is SQIVND (reference sequence). The ends lost 3 bases at V and 3 bases at J; junction bases unmatched: 8. The CDR3: CASSISRLADYEQYF. The CDR3 DNA is TGTGCCAGTAGTATTTCCAGGCTAGCGGACTACGAGCAGTACTTC. The full variable domain, in which reference TRBV19 and TRBJ2-7 provide the parts outside the CDR3, is DGGITQSPKYLFRKEGQNVTLSCEQNLNHDAMYWYRQDPGQGLRLIYYSQIVNDFQKGDIAEGYSVSREKKESFPLTVTSAQKNPTAFYLCASSISRLADYEQYFGPGTRLTVT.

This sequence joins TRBV7-6 and TRBJ1-1, with TRBD1 as a possible D gene (5 bases). Deletions cut 1 base from V and 5 bases from J, with 14 bases between. This CDR3 has 15 residues. The germline V gene encodes CDR1 SGHVS and CDR2 FNYEAQ. CDR3 DNA sequence: TGTGCCAGCAGCTTAGTTCCAGGGAAGGGGACTGAAGCTTTCTTT. Translating gives CASSLVPGKGTEAFF.

CDR3 coding DNA: TGCGCCAGCAGCTTACGGGACAGCAACACCGGGGAGCTGTTTTTT. It translates to CASSLRDSNTGELFF. V and J are TRBV5-1 and TRBJ2-2, with 7 positions matching TRBD1. With 2 bases clipped from V and 2 bases from J, the junction kept 3 bases outside the gene matches. Looked up from germline, CDR1 is SGHRS and CDR2 is YFSETQ. The CDR3 runs to 15 residues. The full variable domain, rest sourced from reference TRBV5-1 and TRBJ2-2, is KAGVTQTPRYLIKTRGQQVTLSCSPISGHRSVSWYQQTPGQGLQFLFEYFSETQRNKGNFPGRFSGRQFSNSRSEMNVSTLELGDSALYLCASSLRDSNTGELFFGEGSRLTVL.

The chain employs TRBV5-1 and TRBJ2-2; TRBD2 aligns across 12 bases. This CDR3 region has 18 residues. Germline V gives CDR1 SGHRS, CDR2 YFSETQ. With 3 bases clipped from V and 6 bases from J, the junction kept 12 bases outside the gene matches. The CDR3 here is CASSSNAASGRAAGELFF. The CDR3 DNA is TGCGCCAGCAGCTCTAACGCGGCTAGCGGGAGGGCCGCCGGGGAGCTGTTTTTT.

V usage is TRBV5-1 and J usage is TRBJ2-6; TRBD1 is a possible D gene (5 bases). This CDR3 contains 14 residues. V lost 7 bases and J 0 bases, leaving 8 bases between the germline ends. The germline V gene encodes CDR1 SGHRS and CDR2 YFSETQ. The CDR3 protein is CASGASSGANVLTF. CDR3 bases: TGCGCCAGCGGGGCGAGCTCTGGGGCCAACGTCCTGACTTTC.

This CDR3 reads CASTYEGAEGYEQYF. CDR3 sequence (DNA): TGTGCCAGCACTTACGAGGGGGCGGAGGGCTACGAGCAGTACTTC. The V gene is TRBV14, the J gene TRBJ2-7; TRBD1 might be the D (7 bases). Between the trimmed V and J ends, which lost 7 bases and 3 bases, there was a span of 19 bases. The CDR3 sequence is 15 residues long. In germline, CDR1 is SGHDN, CDR2 FVKESK.

Only a few counts were recorded for this clone. The chain recombines TRBV2 with TRBJ2-2, with TRBD2 matching 13 bases. The CDR3 has 16 amino acids. Germline lookup yields CDR1 SNHLY and CDR2 FYNNEI. V shed 9 bases, J shed 6 bases, and the junction held 10 bases outside the gene matches. The CDR3 spells CARRSGTSGTPGELFF. The CDR3 nucleotides are TGTGCCAGGAGGAGTGGGACTAGCGGGACCCCCGGGGAGCTGTTTTTT.

This chain uses TRBV27 with TRBJ2-3; 14 positions match TRBD2. Germline V gives CDR1 MNHEY, CDR2 SMNVEV (reference sequence). V was pared by 2 bases and J by 5 bases, with 9 bases of the junction left unmatched. The CDR3 runs 18 residues. In nucleotides, the CDR3 is TGTGCCAGCAGTTTACGGGCCGGACTAGCGGGGGGAGGAGATACGCAGTATTTT. This gives the protein CASSLRAGLAGGGDTQYF.

This clone showed up just a few times. The CDR3 here is CASRAPGQGITDSPLHF. The CDR3 bases are TGTGCCAGCAGGGCACCGGGACAGGGGATAACGGATTCACCCCTCCACTTT. The V and J genes are TRBV2 and TRBJ1-6, with 10 nucleotides matching TRBD1. The germline V gene has CDR1 SNHLY and CDR2 FYNNEI. The CDR3 sequence is 17 residues long. V lost 6 bases to trimming and J lost 8 bases; unmatched junction nucleotides: 13.

This rearrangement joins TRBV7-6 to TRBJ2-5, with TRBD1 matching 10 bases. V lost 5 bases and J lost 7; bases outside the gene matches: 4. CDR3 length: 13 residues. Germline V CDR1 and CDR2: SGHVS, FNYEAQ. CDR3 loop: CASSPDRGGTQYF. The CDR3 DNA sequence: TGTGCCAGCAGCCCGGACAGGGGGGGGACCCAGTACTTC.

V and J are TRBV14 and TRBJ2-7, with D possibly matching TRBD2 (5 bases). This CDR3 contains 13 residues. V lost 1 base and J lost 7, with 11 bases in between. CDR1 SGHDN and CDR2 FVKESK come from the germline V gene. The CDR3 here is CASSQVKGSEQYF. The CDR3 DNA follows: TGTGCCAGCAGCCAAGTTAAAGGGAGTGAGCAGTACTTC.